This T cell receptor beta chain was retrieved from a study of cytomegalovirus exposure and HLA in healthy donors. Study information: The same platform was used for the roughly 120 validation repertoires and the 600 to 850 first-cohort repertoires, a later analysis reported. Study results and caveats: Associated with cytomegalovirus, according to the listing, were 164 TCR beta chains. A classifier reportedly called cytomegalovirus status with high sensitivity and specificity. While the bulk of TCR sequences proved rare, some public TCRs turned up in many donors.

There are 17 residues in the CDR3. Germline loops: CDR1 LNHDA, CDR2 SQIVND (reference sequence). J gave up 2 bases and V 4 bases, and 11 bases lay outside the gene matches. TCRdb keeps only in-frame clones here, not all; method: immunoSEQ multiplex PCR. The table records approximately 100,000 clones, about 85% of them present only once. On this clone: Antigen unknown.

Sequencing was performed on PBMCs. This chain links TRBV19 with TRBJ1-5, with 7 bases matching TRBD1. The sequence came from a woman younger than 35 in good health and CMV-seropositive. The CDR3 spells CASSRDRALHGNQPQHF. For the CDR3, the DNA is TGTGCCAGTAGTAGAGACAGGGCGCTTCATGGCAATCAGCCCCAGCATTTT.